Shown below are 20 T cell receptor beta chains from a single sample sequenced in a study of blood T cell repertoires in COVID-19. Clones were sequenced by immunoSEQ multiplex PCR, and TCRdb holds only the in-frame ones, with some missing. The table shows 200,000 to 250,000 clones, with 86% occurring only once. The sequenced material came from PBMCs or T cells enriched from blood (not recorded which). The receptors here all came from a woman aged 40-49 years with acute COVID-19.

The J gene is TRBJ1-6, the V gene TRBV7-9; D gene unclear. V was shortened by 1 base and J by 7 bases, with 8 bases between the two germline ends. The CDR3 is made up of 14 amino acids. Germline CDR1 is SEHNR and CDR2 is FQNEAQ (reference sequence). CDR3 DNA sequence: TGTGCCAGCAGCTTAGGGCAACAAAATTCACCCCTCCACTTT. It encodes CASSLGQQNSPLHF. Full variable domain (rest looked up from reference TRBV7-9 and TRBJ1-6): DTGVSQNPRHKITKRGQNVTFRCDPISEHNRLYWYRQTLGQGPEFLTYFQNEAQLEKSRLLSDRFSAERPKGSFSTLEIQRTEQGDSAMYLCASSLGQQNSPLHFGNGTRLTVT.

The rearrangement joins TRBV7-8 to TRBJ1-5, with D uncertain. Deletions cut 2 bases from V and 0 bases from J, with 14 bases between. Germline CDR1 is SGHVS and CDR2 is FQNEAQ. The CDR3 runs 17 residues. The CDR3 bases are TGTGCCAGCAGCTTATCGGGAGAATACTATAGCAATCAGCCCCAGCATTTT. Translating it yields CASSLSGEYYSNQPQHF.

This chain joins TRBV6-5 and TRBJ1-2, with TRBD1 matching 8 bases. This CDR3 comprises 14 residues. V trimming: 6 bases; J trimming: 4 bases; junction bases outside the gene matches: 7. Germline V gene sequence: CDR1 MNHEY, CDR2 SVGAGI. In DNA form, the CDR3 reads TGTGCCAGCAGGAAAGCGACAGGGGCCTATGGCTACACCTTC. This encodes CASRKATGAYGYTF.

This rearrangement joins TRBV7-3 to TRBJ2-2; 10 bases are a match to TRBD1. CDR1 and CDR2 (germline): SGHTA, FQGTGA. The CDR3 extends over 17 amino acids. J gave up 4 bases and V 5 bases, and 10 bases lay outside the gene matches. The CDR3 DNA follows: TGTGCCAGCAGCCCTACTCCGGGACAGGGGTTCACCGGGGAGCTGTTTTTT. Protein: CASSPTPGQGFTGELFF.

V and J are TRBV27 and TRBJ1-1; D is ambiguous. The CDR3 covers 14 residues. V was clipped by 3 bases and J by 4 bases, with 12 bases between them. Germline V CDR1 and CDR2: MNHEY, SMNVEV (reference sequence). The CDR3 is CASSFDGGGTEAFF. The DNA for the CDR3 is TGTGCCAGCAGTTTTGATGGTGGAGGCACTGAAGCTTTCTTT.

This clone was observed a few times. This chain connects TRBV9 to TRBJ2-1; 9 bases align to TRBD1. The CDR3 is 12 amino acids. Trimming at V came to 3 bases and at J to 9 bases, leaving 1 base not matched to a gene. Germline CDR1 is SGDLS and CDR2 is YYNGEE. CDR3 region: CASSGTGVEQFF. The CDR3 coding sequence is TGTGCCAGCAGCGGGACAGGGGTTGAGCAGTTCTTC.

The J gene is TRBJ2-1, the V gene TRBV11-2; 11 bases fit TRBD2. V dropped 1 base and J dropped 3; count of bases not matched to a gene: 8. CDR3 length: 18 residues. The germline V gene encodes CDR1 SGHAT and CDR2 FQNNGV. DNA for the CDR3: TGTGCCAGCAGCTTAGTTTCGCTAGCGGGGGGACACTACAATGAGCAGTTCTTC. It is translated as CASSLVSLAGGHYNEQFF.

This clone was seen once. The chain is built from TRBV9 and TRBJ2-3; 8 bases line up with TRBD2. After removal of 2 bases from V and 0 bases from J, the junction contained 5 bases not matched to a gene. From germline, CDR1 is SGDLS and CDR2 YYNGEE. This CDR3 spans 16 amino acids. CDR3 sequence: CASSVSAGASTDTQYF. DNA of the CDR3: TGTGCCAGCAGCGTTTCAGCGGGGGCTAGCACAGATACGCAGTATTTT.

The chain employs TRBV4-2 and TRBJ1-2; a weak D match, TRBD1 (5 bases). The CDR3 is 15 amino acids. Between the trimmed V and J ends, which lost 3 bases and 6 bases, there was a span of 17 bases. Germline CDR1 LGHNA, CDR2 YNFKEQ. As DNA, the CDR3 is TGTGCCAGCAGCCAGTTCCGGGGCAGGGAGGATGGCTACACCTTC. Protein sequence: CASSQFRGREDGYTF.

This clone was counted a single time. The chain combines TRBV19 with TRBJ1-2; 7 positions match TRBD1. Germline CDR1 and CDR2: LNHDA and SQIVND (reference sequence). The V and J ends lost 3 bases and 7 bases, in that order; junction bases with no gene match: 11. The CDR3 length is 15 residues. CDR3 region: CASSMWETGEFGYTF. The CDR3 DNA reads TGTGCCAGTAGTATGTGGGAAACAGGGGAGTTTGGCTACACCTTC.

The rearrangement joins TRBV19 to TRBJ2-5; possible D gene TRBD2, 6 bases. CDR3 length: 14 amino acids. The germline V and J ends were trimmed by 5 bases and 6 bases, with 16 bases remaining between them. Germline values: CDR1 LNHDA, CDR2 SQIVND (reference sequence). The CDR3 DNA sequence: TGTGCCAGTAGTTCGGGACTCAATAGGAAGACCCAGTACTTC. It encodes CASSSGLNRKTQYF. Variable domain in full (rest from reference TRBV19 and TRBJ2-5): DGGITQSPKYLFRKEGQNVTLSCEQNLNHDAMYWYRQDPGQGLRLIYYSQIVNDFQKGDIAEGYSVSREKKESFPLTVTSAQKNPTAFYLCASSSGLNRKTQYFGPGTRLLVL.

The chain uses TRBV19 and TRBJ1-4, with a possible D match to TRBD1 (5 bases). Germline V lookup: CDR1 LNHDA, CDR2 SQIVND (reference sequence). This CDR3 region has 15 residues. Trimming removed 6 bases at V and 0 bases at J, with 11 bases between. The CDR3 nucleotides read TGTGCCAGTAGAGGGGATTCCGCAACTAATGAAAAACTGTTTTTT. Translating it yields CASRGDSATNEKLFF.

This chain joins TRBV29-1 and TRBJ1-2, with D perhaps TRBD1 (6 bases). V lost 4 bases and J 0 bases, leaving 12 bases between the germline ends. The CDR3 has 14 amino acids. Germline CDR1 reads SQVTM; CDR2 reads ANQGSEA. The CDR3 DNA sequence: TGCAGCGTTGCCCCGCAGGGGCCTAACTATGGCTACACCTTC. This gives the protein CSVAPQGPNYGYTF.

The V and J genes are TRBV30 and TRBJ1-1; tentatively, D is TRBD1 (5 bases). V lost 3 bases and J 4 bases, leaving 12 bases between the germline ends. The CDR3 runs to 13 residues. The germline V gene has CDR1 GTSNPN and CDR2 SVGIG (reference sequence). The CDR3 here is CAWRRGGGTEAFF. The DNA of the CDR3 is TGTGCCTGGAGAAGGGGAGGTGGCACTGAAGCTTTCTTT.

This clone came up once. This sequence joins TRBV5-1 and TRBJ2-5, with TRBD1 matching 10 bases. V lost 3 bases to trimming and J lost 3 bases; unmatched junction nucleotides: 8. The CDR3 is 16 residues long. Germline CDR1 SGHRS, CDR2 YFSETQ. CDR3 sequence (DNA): TGCGCCAGCAGCTCCCTGGTGGACAGGGGGGAAGAGACCCAGTACTTC. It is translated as CASSSLVDRGEETQYF.

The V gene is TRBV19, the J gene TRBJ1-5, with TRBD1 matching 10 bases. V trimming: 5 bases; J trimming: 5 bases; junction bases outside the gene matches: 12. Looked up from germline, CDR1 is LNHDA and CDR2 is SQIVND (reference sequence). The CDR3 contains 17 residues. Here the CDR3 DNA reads TGTGCCAGTAGTTCAGGGACAGGGGCATCATGGGATCAGCCCCAGCATTTT. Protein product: CASSSGTGASWDQPQHF. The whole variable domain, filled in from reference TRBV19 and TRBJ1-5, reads DGGITQSPKYLFRKEGQNVTLSCEQNLNHDAMYWYRQDPGQGLRLIYYSQIVNDFQKGDIAEGYSVSREKKESFPLTVTSAQKNPTAFYLCASSSGTGASWDQPQHFGDGTRLSIL.

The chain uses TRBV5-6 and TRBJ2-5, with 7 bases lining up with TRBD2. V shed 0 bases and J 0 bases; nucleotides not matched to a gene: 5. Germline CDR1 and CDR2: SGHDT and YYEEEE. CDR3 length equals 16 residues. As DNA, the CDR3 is TGTGCCAGCAGCTTGGGGTTTGGGGGGGACCAAGAGACCCAGTACTTC. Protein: CASSLGFGGDQETQYF.

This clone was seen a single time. The CDR3 DNA reads as TGTGCCTGGAGTGTATATGGCAGGGGGTCCTACAATGAGCAGTTCTTC. Translating it yields CAWSVYGRGSYNEQFF. This chain connects TRBV30 to TRBJ2-1; 7 positions match TRBD1. Trimming cost V 0 bases and J 1 base; bases outside gene matches: 6. Germline lookup yields CDR1 GTSNPN and CDR2 SVGIG (reference sequence). This CDR3 has 16 residues.

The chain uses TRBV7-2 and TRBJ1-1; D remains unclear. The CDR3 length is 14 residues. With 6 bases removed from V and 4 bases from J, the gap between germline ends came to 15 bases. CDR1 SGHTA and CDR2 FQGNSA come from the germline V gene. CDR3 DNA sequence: TGTGCCAGCAGACCCGTGGCCGCGGCCACTGAAGCTTTCTTT. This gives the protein CASRPVAAATEAFF. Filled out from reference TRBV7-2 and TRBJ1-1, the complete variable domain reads GAGVSQSPSNKVTEKGKDVELRCDPISGHTALYWYRQSLGQGLEFLIYFQGNSAPDKSGLPSDRFSAERTGGSVSTLTIQRTQQEDSAVYLCASRPVAAATEAFFGQGTRLTVV.

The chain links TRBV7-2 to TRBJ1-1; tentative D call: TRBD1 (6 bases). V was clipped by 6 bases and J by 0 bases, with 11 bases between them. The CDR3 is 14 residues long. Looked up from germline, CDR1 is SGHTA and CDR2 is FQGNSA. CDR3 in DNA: TGTGCCAGCAGGGCTACAGGGTTGAACACTGAAGCTTTCTTT. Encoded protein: CASRATGLNTEAFF.